Sequencing of this T cell receptor (beta chain) was carried out in a study of blood T cells in healthy people across ages. PCR was performed a second time for about 7 to 11 cycles using a sample-barcoded 5' primer and a J-beta primer mix. Each cDNA molecule, via a template-switch adaptor with 12 random nucleotides, was tagged. Each CDR3 protein gets one entry after TCRdb re-called the 5' RACE reads with MiXCR. The sample holds around 1,900,000 distinct CDR3 sequences, 35% to 50% seen once. General study findings and limits: Diversity was higher, and naive CD4+ cells more numerous, in long-lived donors than in aged donors. TCR beta diversity tracked closely with naive T cell percentage.

Donation came from healthy Caucasian individuals in Russia who were aged roughly 6 to 95. The CDR3 has 15 residues. The germline V gene has CDR1 DFQATT and CDR2 SNEGSKA (reference sequence). With 6 bases removed from V and 0 bases from J, the gap between germline ends came to 16 bases. This clonotype appeared a few times. Its antigen is unknown. The sample consisted of blood. The clonotype was recovered from a human donor in good health. This chain uses TRBV20-1 with TRBJ2-3; D gene uncertain. The CDR3 DNA sequence: TGCAGTGCCCTACACCCACCTTCTAGCACAGATACGCAGTATTTT. Its translation: CSALHPPSSTDTQYF.